These 18 T cell receptor beta chains were all obtained from the same sample, sequenced in a study of shared T cell receptors in the human thymus. TCRdb's table, derived via immunoSEQ multiplex PCR, lists solely in-frame clones and lacks some. In the table there are about 380,000 clones, 95% of which are singletons. Sequencing was performed on thymocytes. The receptors were sampled from a human donor.

The chain recombines TRBV5-4 with TRBJ2-7, with TRBD1 as a possible D gene (7 bases). The CDR3 has 18 residues. With 1 base removed from V and 1 base from J, the gap between germline ends came to 21 bases. CDR1 SGHNT and CDR2 YYREEE come from the germline V gene (reference sequence). CDR3 sequence: CASSLRFRRDSPSYEQYF. DNA of the CDR3: TGTGCCAGCAGCTTGAGGTTTAGGAGGGACAGTCCATCCTACGAGCAGTACTTC. Full variable domain (outside the CDR3, taken from reference TRBV5-4 and TRBJ2-7): ETGVTQSPTHLIKTRGQQVTLRCSSQSGHNTVSWYQQALGQGPQFIFQYYREEENGRGNFPPRFSGLQFPNYSSELNVNALELDDSALYLCASSLRFRRDSPSYEQYFGPGTRLTVT.

This chain uses TRBV27 with TRBJ2-3; 11 positions agree with TRBD2. Unmatched junction bases numbered 10, after V lost 4 bases and J lost 4 bases. The CDR3 spans 17 residues. Germline values: CDR1 MNHEY, CDR2 SMNVEV (reference sequence). The chain's CDR3 is CASSWSSGRGVSDTQYF. In DNA, the CDR3 is TGTGCCAGCAGTTGGAGTAGCGGGAGGGGGGTCTCAGATACGCAGTATTTT.

The chain uses TRBV27 and TRBJ2-4; the D is unclear. V was trimmed by 3 bases and J by 1 base, leaving 10 bases between them. This CDR3 has 15 amino acids. Per germline, CDR1 MNHEY and CDR2 SMNVEV (reference sequence). CDR3: CASSFSHPAKNIQYF. The CDR3 bases are TGTGCCAGCAGTTTCTCCCATCCGGCCAAAAACATTCAGTACTTC.

CDR3 loop: CASSWDRGGNEQFF. DNA of the CDR3: TGTGCCAGCAGTTGGGACAGGGGGGGGAATGAGCAGTTCTTC. V and J are TRBV28 and TRBJ2-1; TRBD1 matches 11 bases. Germline CDR1 and CDR2: MDHEN and SYDVKM. Germline trimming cut 4 bases from V and 7 bases from J; bases unmatched to any gene: 3. This CDR3 contains 14 residues.

The V and J genes are TRBV4-3 and TRBJ2-2; possibly TRBD1 or TRBD2 for D (5 bases each). Trimming pared 6 bases from V and 3 bases from J, leaving 14 bases between. Germline CDR1 reads LGHNA; CDR2 reads YSLEER. This CDR3 spans 15 amino acids. The DNA for the CDR3 is TGCGCCAGCAGTCACCAGGGAGCATACACCGGGGAGCTGTTTTTT. This translates into CASSHQGAYTGELFF.

This chain connects TRBV5-1 to TRBJ2-3; unclear D gene. CDR3 length: 18 residues. Trimming shortened V by 0 bases and J by 0 bases, and 17 bases separated the two germline ends. The V gene's germline CDR1 is SGHRS and CDR2 YFSETQ. CDR3 sequence (DNA): TGCGCCAGCAGCTTGGCACTTATACGTTCATTTAGCACAGATACGCAGTATTTT. This sequence encodes CASSLALIRSFSTDTQYF. The entire variable domain, with the rest obtained from reference TRBV5-1 and TRBJ2-3, is as follows: KAGVTQTPRYLIKTRGQQVTLSCSPISGHRSVSWYQQTPGQGLQFLFEYFSETQRNKGNFPGRFSGRQFSNSRSEMNVSTLELGDSALYLCASSLALIRSFSTDTQYFGPGTRLTVL.

As regards this clone: At one end the junction does not follow the germline gene, possibly because of a read error. The genes are TRBV28 and TRBJ1-5; D ambiguous. The length of the CDR3 is 11 residues. Germline V gene data show CDR1 as MDHEN and CDR2 as SYDVKM. The CDR3 protein is CASSSLQSQHF. CDR3 nucleotides: TGTGCCAGCAGTTCCCTTCAGTCCCAGCATTTT.

Only one count was recorded for this clone. This chain joins TRBV6-4 and TRBJ1-2; 9 bases match TRBD1. V shed 3 bases and J 8 bases; nucleotides not matched to a gene: 4. Germline V gene data show CDR1 as MRHNA and CDR2 as SNTAGT. This CDR3 comprises 13 residues. CDR3 region: CASSERQGDGYTF. In DNA form, the CDR3 reads TGTGCCAGCAGTGAAAGACAGGGGGACGGCTACACCTTC.

V gene TRBV30 combines with J gene TRBJ1-5; a possible D gene is TRBD1 (5 bases). Germline assignment: CDR1 GTSNPN and CDR2 SVGIG (reference sequence). V was clipped by 1 base and J by 4 bases, with 17 bases between them. The CDR3 totals 16 residues. The CDR3 reads CAWSACRSSGNQPQHF. For the CDR3, the DNA is TGTGCCTGGAGTGCATGTCGTAGCTCAGGGAATCAGCCCCAGCATTTT.

The genes are TRBV11-3 and TRBJ2-2; D is unclear. This CDR3 is 14 amino acids long. Germline V lookup: CDR1 SGHNT, CDR2 YENEEA. With 5 bases removed from V and 0 bases from J, the gap between germline ends came to 7 bases. The CDR3 sequence is CASSGAPNTGELFF. The CDR3 DNA follows: TGTGCCAGCAGCGGCGCTCCGAACACCGGGGAGCTGTTTTTT. The full variable domain, in which reference TRBV11-3 and TRBJ2-2 provide the parts outside the CDR3, is EAGVVQSPRYKIIEKKQPVAFWCNPISGHNTLYWYLQNLGQGPELLIRYENEEAVDDSQLPKDRFSAERLKGVDSTLKIQPAELGDSAVYLCASSGAPNTGELFFGEGSRLTVL.

The chain couples TRBV30 to TRBJ2-7, with D hard to call. Germline V gene sequence: CDR1 GTSNPN, CDR2 SVGIG (reference sequence). The V and J ends lost 3 bases and 2 bases respectively, with 17 bases between them. The CDR3 spans 15 residues. CDR3 in amino acids: CAWRLRSKNPYEQYF. CDR3 sequence (DNA): TGTGCCTGGAGATTGAGGTCCAAAAACCCCTACGAGCAGTACTTC.

The rearrangement joins TRBV30 to TRBJ2-5; D may be TRBD1 (5 bases). Germline V gene data show CDR1 as GTSNPN and CDR2 as SVGIG (reference sequence). The CDR3 length is 13 residues. With 1 base removed from V and 5 bases from J, the gap between germline ends came to 11 bases. For the CDR3, the DNA is TGTGCCTGGAGTGCCCAGGGCCTTGAGACCCAGTACTTC. Protein product: CAWSAQGLETQYF.

The chain has TRBV10-3 and TRBJ1-3; D is unclear. CDR1 is ENHRY and CDR2 is SYGVKD in the germline V gene. This CDR3 region has 13 residues. V gave up 2 bases and J gave up 7 bases, with 9 bases separating them. CDR3 loop: CAISEIDRNTIYF. The CDR3 DNA sequence: TGTGCCATCAGTGAGATTGACCGGAACACCATATATTTT.

The chain has TRBV27 and TRBJ1-5; D is ambiguous. CDR1 and CDR2 from the germline V gene are MNHEY and SMNVEV (reference sequence). Trimming removed 0 bases from V and 6 bases from J, with 12 bases in between. The CDR3 totals 15 residues. DNA for the CDR3: TGTGCCAGCAGTTTATCTCGGTCCGGGAGTCAGCCCCAGCATTTT. It encodes CASSLSRSGSQPQHF.

A few counts support this clone. The chain employs TRBV7-6 and TRBJ2-1, with 10 bases identical to TRBD2. Per germline, CDR1 SGHVS and CDR2 FNYEAQ. The CDR3 length is 14 residues. V lost 5 bases and J lost 7; bases outside the gene matches: 5. CDR3 sequence (DNA): TGTGCCAGCAGCCCCAAGCGGGAGGGTAATGAGCAGTTCTTC. It translates to CASSPKREGNEQFF.

The rearrangement uses TRBV28 and TRBJ1-2; the match to TRBD1 covers 8 bases. The CDR3 covers 14 residues. V was clipped by 8 bases and J by 8 bases; unmatched bases: 13. Looked up from germline, CDR1 is MDHEN and CDR2 is SYDVKM. In nucleotides, the CDR3 is TGTGCCAGCGCCAAGGCCGACAGGGGAACAGGCTACACCTTC. Translation gives CASAKADRGTGYTF.

This clone appeared once. This chain links TRBV28 with TRBJ2-6; 9 bases agree with TRBD1. The CDR3 length is 17 residues. Unmatched junction bases numbered 4, after V lost 1 base and J lost 3 bases. Germline assignment: CDR1 MDHEN and CDR2 SYDVKM. As DNA, the CDR3 is TGTGCCAGCAGTTTATTACGGACAGGGGTTGGGGCCAACGTCCTGACTTTC. Its protein is CASSLLRTGVGANVLTF.

J is TRBJ1-1 and V is TRBV11-1, with D possibly being TRBD1 (6 bases). V gave up 2 bases and J gave up 3 bases, with 16 bases separating them. This CDR3 region has 16 residues. Looked up from germline, CDR1 is SGHAT and CDR2 is FQDESV (reference sequence). The CDR3 here is CASSLTRRGRHTEAFF. The DNA of the CDR3 is TGTGCCAGCAGCTTAACACGACGGGGGCGCCACACTGAAGCTTTCTTT.